The 17 T cell receptor beta chains below come from one sample, sequenced in a study of cytomegalovirus exposure and HLA in healthy donors. PCR employed 60 Vbeta and 13 Jbeta primers. Sequencing was performed with immunoSEQ multiplex PCR; in TCRdb, only in-frame clones are kept and a portion is missing. Among 140,000 to 150,000 clones, 60% to 80% were seen once, and the ten largest hold about 1.7%. The sample comprised PBMCs. The receptors derive from a woman younger than 45 in good health and CMV-seronegative.

This clone was found a few times. The CDR3 sequence: CASRESNQPQHF. CDR3 coding DNA: TGTGCCAGTCGGGAGAGCAATCAGCCCCAGCATTTT. The chain recombines TRBV19 with TRBJ1-5, with D uncertain. V lost 8 bases and J lost 1, with 6 bases in between. In germline, CDR1 is LNHDA, CDR2 SQIVND (reference sequence). CDR3 size: 12 residues.

This clone was detected only once. This chain joins TRBV7-9 and TRBJ1-2; 8 positions match TRBD1. Germline V gives CDR1 SEHNR, CDR2 FQNEAQ (reference sequence). The ends lost 5 bases at V and 1 base at J; junction bases unmatched: 9. This CDR3 comprises 16 residues. CDR3 nucleotide sequence: TGTGCCAGCAGCATGGACAGGGTGAAACGTAACTATGGCTACACCTTC. Its translation: CASSMDRVKRNYGYTF.

The chain employs TRBV7-9 and TRBJ1-2; D not certain. Looked up from germline, CDR1 is SEHNR and CDR2 is FQNEAQ (reference sequence). V gave up 0 bases and J gave up 2 bases, with 7 bases separating them. The CDR3 has 14 residues. This CDR3 is CASSLAGTNYGYTF. CDR3 DNA: TGTGCCAGCAGCTTAGCGGGCACCAACTATGGCTACACCTTC.

The CDR3 DNA sequence: TGTGCCAGCAGCTTCGGTCGACTAGCGGGGGTAAGCTCCTACAATGAGCAGTTCTTC. Protein product: CASSFGRLAGVSSYNEQFF. The chain combines TRBV7-8 with TRBJ2-1, with 12 bases matching TRBD2. Germline-derived CDR1 and CDR2 are SGHVS and FQNEAQ. CDR3 length: 19 residues. V lost 3 bases and J lost 0; bases outside the gene matches: 9.

V usage is TRBV27 and J usage is TRBJ2-7, with 9 bases aligning to TRBD1. V lost 3 bases and J lost 2; bases outside the gene matches: 8. Germline CDR1 is MNHEY and CDR2 is SMNVEV (reference sequence). The CDR3 is made up of 16 amino acids. This CDR3 is CASSFGPGQGTYEQYF. The DNA of the CDR3 is TGTGCCAGCAGTTTCGGTCCGGGACAGGGAACCTACGAGCAGTACTTC.

The chain carries TRBV7-6 and TRBJ2-2; D may be TRBD2 (5 bases). This CDR3 contains 16 residues. The germline CDR1 and CDR2 sequences are SGHVS and FNYEAQ. Deletions cut 5 bases from V and 1 base from J, with 14 bases between. The CDR3 reads CASSPFEGLNTGELFF. CDR3 sequence (DNA): TGTGCCAGCAGCCCGTTCGAGGGCCTGAACACCGGGGAGCTGTTTTTT.

The chain carries TRBV5-6 and TRBJ1-1, with D possibly TRBD1 on 5 matching bases. Trimming pared 0 bases from V and 5 bases from J, leaving 11 bases between. CDR3 size: 14 residues. Germline loops: CDR1 SGHDT, CDR2 YYEEEE. This chain's CDR3 is CASSLEEGSTEAFF. CDR3 in DNA: TGTGCCAGCAGCTTGGAGGAGGGGTCAACTGAAGCTTTCTTT.

As for this clone: Other DNA sequences in this sample translate to the same CDR3. The chain is built from TRBV9 and TRBJ1-6; maybe TRBD1 (6 bases). V gave up 0 bases and J gave up 6 bases, with 10 bases separating them. Germline V lookup: CDR1 SGDLS, CDR2 YYNGEE. This CDR3 is built from 15 residues. The DNA of the CDR3 is TGTGCCAGCAGCGTAGCTGGCAGGGGTAATTCACCCCTCCACTTT. Translation gives CASSVAGRGNSPLHF.

The rearrangement uses TRBV6-5 and TRBJ1-1; 7 positions agree with TRBD1. This CDR3 region has 14 residues. From germline, CDR1 is MNHEY and CDR2 SVGAGI. V lost 8 bases to trimming and J lost 3 bases; unmatched junction nucleotides: 9. The CDR3 spells CASRLTGSHTEAFF. CDR3 bases: TGTGCCAGCCGATTGACAGGGTCTCACACTGAAGCTTTCTTT.

This clone appeared once. V is TRBV27 and J is TRBJ1-1; no clear D gene. The CDR3 runs 13 residues. Per the germline V gene, CDR1 is MNHEY and CDR2 is SMNVEV (reference sequence). Trimming shortened V by 3 bases and J by 5 bases, and 10 bases separated the two germline ends. The CDR3 DNA follows: TGTGCCAGCAGTTTGCGCAGCAGGACTGAAGCTTTCTTT. Encoded protein: CASSLRSRTEAFF.

The rearrangement links TRBV4-3 to TRBJ2-1; the D is unclear. This CDR3 has 15 residues. Germline V gene lookup returns CDR1 LGHNA and CDR2 YSLEER. Trimming stripped 0 bases from V and 1 base from J, with 7 bases between. The CDR3 bases are TGCGCCAGCAGCCAAGACCAGGTATCCTACAATGAGCAGTTCTTC. Translation: CASSQDQVSYNEQFF.

The chain has TRBV5-5 and TRBJ1-4; D is undetermined. Between the trimmed V and J ends, which lost 4 bases and 1 base, there was a span of 14 bases. The germline gives CDR1 SGHKS, CDR2 YYEKEE (reference sequence). The CDR3 totals 16 residues. CDR3 residues: CASSPSLSKTNEKLFF. The CDR3 coding sequence is TGTGCCAGCAGCCCCTCCCTATCCAAAACTAATGAAAAACTGTTTTTT.

The chain couples TRBV25-1 to TRBJ2-3; 13 bases are shared with TRBD2. V was pared by 2 bases and J by 1 base, with 6 bases of the junction left unmatched. CDR1 and CDR2 from the germline V gene are MGHDK and SYGVNS. The CDR3 is made up of 18 amino acids. This CDR3 is CASSESRLAGGRTDTQYF. The CDR3 DNA reads TGTGCCAGCAGTGAAAGTAGACTAGCGGGGGGCCGCACAGATACGCAGTATTTT.

The chain couples TRBV2 to TRBJ1-1; D is possibly TRBD1 (5 bases). Between the trimmed V and J ends, which lost 8 bases and 4 bases, there was a span of 20 bases. This CDR3 region has 15 residues. Germline CDR1 reads SNHLY; CDR2 reads FYNNEI. CDR3 protein: CASSPRTLLGTEAFF. CDR3 nucleotide sequence: TGTGCCAGCTCCCCAAGGACACTATTGGGCACTGAAGCTTTCTTT.

The count of this clone is one. The chain is built from TRBV2 and TRBJ1-5, with 7 bases fitting TRBD1. Germline CDR1 is SNHLY and CDR2 is FYNNEI. V lost 7 bases, J lost 4 bases, and 10 bases stayed unmatched. The CDR3 is 15 amino acids. CDR3 protein: CASTGGLAPNQPQHF. CDR3 DNA: TGTGCCAGCACAGGGGGACTTGCTCCGAATCAGCCCCAGCATTTT.

The chain is built from TRBV6-5 and TRBJ2-1, with D perhaps TRBD1 (5 bases). Germline CDR1 and CDR2: MNHEY and SVGAGI. This CDR3 has 15 residues. Trimming stripped 3 bases from V and 9 bases from J, with 18 bases between. The CDR3 DNA sequence: TGTGCCAGCAGTTATGGTGTGGGCCAAAGGGGTGAGCAGTTCTTC. Encoded protein: CASSYGVGQRGEQFF.

The chain joins TRBV13 to TRBJ1-2; TRBD1 matches at 7 bases. CDR1 is PRHDT, CDR2 FYEKMQ, per germline (reference sequence). This CDR3 region has 16 residues. Unmatched junction bases numbered 6, after V lost 0 bases and J lost 2 bases. The CDR3 loop reads CASSLGDRAPNYGYTF. DNA for the CDR3: TGTGCCAGCAGCTTAGGAGACAGGGCCCCAAACTATGGCTACACCTTC.